The 30 T cell receptor beta chains given below trace back to one sample, sequenced in a study of regulatory T cells in long-lasting Graves disease. Relying on iRepertoire HTBI primers and Arm-PCR of CDR3 regions, the team built TCR beta libraries. One entry per CDR3 protein results from TCRdb running MiXCR on the multiplex PCR reads. Among more than 300,000 distinct CDR3 sequences, around 15% were seen once, and the ten largest hold about 20%. The time point here: newly diagnosed GD, antithyroid drugs for less than 3 months. From RNA extracted from PBMCs, the TCR library was made. The sample here was peripheral blood mononuclear cells (PBMCs), taken at new diagnosis, from a patient treated with antithyroid drugs. The receptors stem from a female donor with Graves disease.

The V and J genes are TRBV3-1 and TRBJ1-3; a possible D gene is TRBD1 (6 bases). Trimming took 4 bases from V and 4 from J, leaving 14 bases between them. Germline V gene lookup returns CDR1 LGHDT and CDR2 YNNKEL (reference sequence). The CDR3 runs 15 residues. The CDR3 here is CASSLPTGPGNTIYF. In nucleotides, the CDR3 is TGTGCCAGCAGCCTACCGACAGGCCCCGGAAACACCATATATTTT. The full variable domain, its missing parts supplied by reference TRBV3-1 and TRBJ1-3, is DTAVSQTPKYLVTQMGNDKSIKCEQNLGHDTMYWYKQDSKKFLKIMFSYNNKELIINETVPNRFSPKSPDKAHLNLHINSLELGDSAVYFCASSLPTGPGNTIYFGEGSWLTVV.

This clonotype showed up many times. The chain is built from TRBV14 and TRBJ2-1; D possibly corresponds to TRBD1 (5 bases). This CDR3 region has 14 residues. The germline V gene encodes CDR1 SGHDN and CDR2 FVKESK. V was trimmed by 4 bases and J by 8 bases, leaving 15 bases between them. CDR3 sequence (DNA): TGTGCCAGCAGCCGGACCGGCCAGGGCTATGAGCAGTTCTTC. As protein: CASSRTGQGYEQFF.

This clonotype was detected ten times or more. The chain is built from TRBV20-1 and TRBJ2-7; D might be TRBD1 or TRBD2, each matching 5 bases. CDR1 is DFQATT, CDR2 SNEGSKA, per germline (reference sequence). The CDR3 has 15 amino acids. V was pared by 0 bases and J by 2 bases, with 14 bases between. The CDR3 DNA follows: TGCAGTGCTAGAGAGAGGAGTTGGGGACCCTACGAGCAGTACTTC. The encoded protein is CSARERSWGPYEQYF.

The table lists this clonotype with many counts. The V gene is TRBV5-6, the J gene TRBJ1-1; no definite D call. CDR1 and CDR2 from the germline V gene are SGHDT and YYEEEE. Trimming pared 7 bases from V and 3 bases from J, leaving 19 bases between. This CDR3 is 15 amino acids long. CDR3 bases: TGTGCCAGCGAAGAGGTTGGAGGGCTAGACACTGAAGCTTTCTTT. Translation: CASEEVGGLDTEAFF.

Ten or more counts support this clonotype. The chain joins TRBV5-6 to TRBJ2-1; 7 nucleotides agree with TRBD2. V lost 4 bases and J lost 10; bases outside the gene matches: 8. CDR1 is SGHDT, CDR2 YYEEEE, per germline. The CDR3 has 13 residues. Here the CDR3 DNA reads TGTGCCAGCAGCAGCGGACTAGTTGGCGAGCAGTTCTTC. Translation: CASSSGLVGEQFF.

The J gene is TRBJ1-1, the V gene TRBV28; D may be TRBD1 (5 bases). Trimming took 8 bases from V and 1 from J, leaving 14 bases between them. The CDR3 has 14 amino acids. Per the germline V gene, CDR1 is MDHEN and CDR2 is SYDVKM. In nucleotides, the CDR3 is TGTGCCAGCCTGCAAGCTGGGGGGAACACTGAAGCTTTCTTT. Residues: CASLQAGGNTEAFF. The variable domain in full, with the rest retrieved from reference TRBV28 and TRBJ1-1, is DVKVTQSSRYLVKRTGEKVFLECVQDMDHENMFWYRQDPGLGLRLIYFSYDVKMKEKGDIPEGYSVSREKKERFSLILESASTNQTSMYLCASLQAGGNTEAFFGQGTRLTVV.

This clonotype was observed many times. The chain combines TRBV7-8 with TRBJ1-1; D remains ambiguous. V was clipped by 1 base and J by 5 bases, with 8 bases between them. The CDR3 loop spans 13 amino acids. Germline loops: CDR1 SGHVS, CDR2 FQNEAQ. CDR3 sequence: CASSLDGETEAFF. The CDR3 DNA sequence: TGTGCCAGCAGCTTAGACGGGGAGACTGAAGCTTTCTTT.

In this sample, this clonotype turned up many times. The rearrangement uses TRBV28 and TRBJ1-1; D not certain. The CDR3 totals 13 residues. V was trimmed by 4 bases and J by 5 bases, leaving 11 bases between them. Germline lookup yields CDR1 MDHEN and CDR2 SYDVKM. The chain's CDR3 is CASSSFTGTEAFF. CDR3 bases: TGTGCCAGCAGTTCCTTCACCGGGACTGAAGCTTTCTTT.

This clonotype was seen at least ten times. The chain uses TRBV5-1 and TRBJ2-1, with 11 bases matching TRBD2. Germline loops: CDR1 SGHRS, CDR2 YFSETQ. The trim removed 4 bases at V and 8 bases at J, leaving 17 bases unmatched. The CDR3 contains 18 residues. In DNA, the CDR3 is TGCGCCAGCAGCCTCGGACTAGCGGGCGCCCAGCCGAGGGATGAGCAGTTCTTC. Translation gives CASSLGLAGAQPRDEQFF.

In this sample, this clonotype turned up once. The chain joins TRBV6-2 or TRBV6-3 to TRBJ2-5; D not certain. The V gene lost 0 bases and the J gene lost 4 bases, with 12 bases spanning the gap. CDR3 size: 15 residues. The germline V gene encodes CDR1 MNHEY and CDR2 SVGEGT. The CDR3 bases are TGTGCCAGCAGTTACTCGATGGTGGATCGAGAGACCCAGTACTTC. The encoded protein is CASSYSMVDRETQYF.

This clonotype was seen ten or more times. The chain combines TRBV7-2 with TRBJ2-2; a weak D match, TRBD1 (6 bases). Trimming shortened V by 0 bases and J by 4 bases, and 9 bases separated the two germline ends. The CDR3 is 15 amino acids. The germline gives CDR1 SGHTA, CDR2 FQGNSA. CDR3 bases: TGTGCCAGCAGCTTAGCCCAGGGGTTCACCGGGGAGCTGTTTTTT. Translation: CASSLAQGFTGELFF.

In its sample, this clonotype was seen a few times. The V gene is TRBV2, the J gene TRBJ2-5, with TRBD2 matching 8 bases. Germline lookup yields CDR1 SNHLY and CDR2 FYNNEI. This CDR3 region has 14 residues. The junction had 7 bases not matched to a gene; V was cut back by 6 bases and J by 4 bases. The CDR3 DNA sequence: TGTGCCAGCAGGGACCGGGGGGGCGGAGAGACCCAGTACTTC. Translation: CASRDRGGGETQYF.

This clonotype was observed many times. CDR3 in amino acids: CASSSAPGTGFGGDNQPQHF. The CDR3 DNA follows: TGTGCCAGCAGTAGCGCGCCCGGGACAGGATTCGGAGGTGACAATCAGCCCCAGCATTTT. The chain combines TRBV12-3 or TRBV12-4 with TRBJ1-5; 8 nucleotides align to TRBD1. V shed 5 bases and J 3 bases; nucleotides not matched to a gene: 21. This CDR3 has 20 residues.

The genes are TRBV12-3 or TRBV12-4 and TRBJ1-1, with no clear D. The CDR3 loop spans 12 amino acids. V was shortened by 3 bases and J by 1 base, with 3 bases between the two germline ends. The CDR3 bases are TGTGCCAGCAGTTTCGCGAACACTGAAGCTTTCTTT. Its translation is CASSFANTEAFF.

This clonotype has only a few counts. CDR3: CASSYSGYGFSYEQYF. CDR3 coding DNA: TGTGCCAGCAGTTATAGTGGATACGGGTTCTCCTACGAGCAGTACTTC. V usage is TRBV27 and J usage is TRBJ2-7; D gene uncertain. Trimming took 4 bases from V and 0 from J, leaving 16 bases between them. Germline CDR1 is MNHEY and CDR2 is SMNVEV (reference sequence). The CDR3 has 16 amino acids.

The V gene is TRBV28, the J gene TRBJ1-5, with 9 bases lining up with TRBD1. CDR1 and CDR2 (germline): MDHEN, SYDVKM. This CDR3 comprises 16 residues. V lost 5 bases and J lost 5; bases outside the gene matches: 10. CDR3 sequence (DNA): TGTGCCAGCAGTCAAGGGGGGACAGGGAATTATCAGCCCCAGCATTTT. Its protein product is CASSQGGTGNYQPQHF.

The chain has TRBV7-2 and TRBJ2-1; 9 nucleotides line up with TRBD1. CDR1 SGHTA and CDR2 FQGNSA come from the germline V gene. The CDR3 loop spans 15 amino acids. With V trimmed by 4 bases and J by 8 bases, 9 bases remained unmatched. The CDR3 DNA is TGTGCCAGCAGCTCCCCCGGGACAGGGACCTATGAGCAGTTCTTC. Translation gives CASSSPGTGTYEQFF.

V is TRBV20-1 and J is TRBJ2-7, with a tentative D call TRBD1 (6 bases). The V gene lost 1 base and the J gene lost 3 bases, with 16 bases spanning the gap. Germline V gene data show CDR1 as DFQATT and CDR2 as SNEGSKA (reference sequence). This CDR3 region has 15 residues. The CDR3 loop reads CSARGNRQEVYEQYF. CDR3 sequence (DNA): TGCAGTGCTAGAGGGAATCGACAGGAAGTCTACGAGCAGTACTTC.

The genes are TRBV24-1 and TRBJ2-1, with D unresolved. Trimming shortened V by 4 bases and J by 6 bases, and 6 bases separated the two germline ends. The germline gives CDR1 KGHDR, CDR2 SFDVKD. The CDR3 sequence is 12 residues long. The CDR3 region is CATSDLVNEQFF. The CDR3 nucleotides read TGTGCCACCAGTGACCTCGTCAATGAGCAGTTCTTC.

This clonotype was seen repeatedly, ten times or more. The CDR3 loop is CASSRADSPLHF. Written as DNA, the CDR3 is TGTGCCAGCAGCCGCGCCGATTCACCCCTCCACTTT. V gene TRBV3-1 combines with J gene TRBJ1-6; D unclear. Germline V gene sequence: CDR1 LGHDT, CDR2 YNNKEL (reference sequence). This CDR3 has 12 residues. Trimming took off 4 bases at V and 8 bases at J, with 6 bases between the two ends. Variable domain in full (rest from reference TRBV3-1 and TRBJ1-6): DTAVSQTPKYLVTQMGNDKSIKCEQNLGHDTMYWYKQDSKKFLKIMFSYNNKELIINETVPNRFSPKSPDKAHLNLHINSLELGDSAVYFCASSRADSPLHFGNGTRLTVT.

This clonotype came up a few times. This chain's CDR3 is CASTSTGTDPPLGGYTF. The CDR3 bases are TGTGCCAGCACCTCAACGGGGACCGATCCCCCCCTGGGGGGCTACACCTTC. The chain links TRBV3-1 to TRBJ1-2, with D tentatively TRBD1 (5 bases). This CDR3 spans 17 amino acids. Germline CDR1 is LGHDT and CDR2 is YNNKEL (reference sequence). Deletions cut 7 bases from V and 8 bases from J, with 29 bases between.

This chain links TRBV4-3 with TRBJ2-7; tentatively, D is TRBD2 (6 bases). Germline values: CDR1 LGHNA, CDR2 YSLEER. The CDR3 is 18 amino acids. V dropped 0 bases and J dropped 1 base, with 19 bases sitting between them. The CDR3 here is CASSQDRGIVGTSYEQYF. In nucleotides, the CDR3 is TGCGCCAGCAGCCAAGATCGGGGGATTGTGGGGACGTCCTACGAGCAGTACTTC.

This clonotype was observed many times. The chain carries TRBV6-1 and TRBJ2-1, with D perhaps being TRBD1 or TRBD2 (5 bases each). Trimming took off 3 bases at V and 4 bases at J, with 16 bases between the two ends. The CDR3 runs to 16 residues. Germline loops: CDR1 MNHNS, CDR2 SASEGT. CDR3 sequence (DNA): TGTGCCAGCAGTGAGGAGGTGGCAGGGCCATACAATGAGCAGTTCTTC. It is translated as CASSEEVAGPYNEQFF.

There are many counts of this clonotype. This sequence joins TRBV11-1 and TRBJ2-6; D not certain. V lost 3 bases, J lost 1 base, and 22 bases lay in between. Germline assignment: CDR1 SGHAT and CDR2 FQDESV (reference sequence). This CDR3 region has 20 residues. Here the CDR3 reads CASSLGSFIGFLSGANVLTF. The CDR3 nucleotides are TGTGCCAGCAGCTTGGGCAGCTTCATAGGGTTCCTTTCTGGGGCCAACGTCCTGACTTTC.

A few counts support this clonotype. One junction end disagrees with the germline gene, perhaps due to a read error. The chain joins TRBV7-2 to TRBJ1-4; 9 bases align to TRBD1. Germline V gene sequence: CDR1 SGHTA, CDR2 FQGNSA. CDR3 size: 15 residues. The CDR3 reads CASSSTGGGMGKLLF. DNA for the CDR3: TGTGCCAGCAGCTCCACAGGGGGCGGGATGGGAAAACTGCTTTTT.

This clonotype has a count of ten or more. The V and J genes are TRBV6-1 and TRBJ2-1; the D gene could be TRBD1 or TRBD2 (5 bases each). From germline, CDR1 is MNHNS and CDR2 SASEGT. The CDR3 contains 15 residues. Trimming removed 6 bases at V and 4 bases at J, with 16 bases between. The CDR3 DNA sequence: TGTGCCAGCAGCGTTTATAGTGGGGGATACAATGAGCAGTTCTTC. Its protein product is CASSVYSGGYNEQFF.

As to this clonotype: Being one base from a much bigger clone, this may be a read error. The gene calls are TRBV27 and TRBJ1-2; D gene unclear. Germline values: CDR1 MNHEY, CDR2 SMNVEV (reference sequence). The CDR3 has 12 amino acids. Here the CDR3 DNA reads TGTGTCAGCAGTTTAGGTAGCGGGGACTACACCTTC. Translation: CVSSLGSGDYTF.

As regards this clonotype: This sequence may be a read error, since a much larger clone differs from it by one base. The chain has TRBV2 and TRBJ2-3; TRBD1 might be the D (5 bases). CDR1 is SNHLY, CDR2 FYNNEI, per germline. Trimming took 8 bases from V and 3 from J, leaving 9 bases between them. The length of the CDR3 is 12 residues. CDR3 sequence (DNA): TGTGCCAGCCAAGGGGTAACAGATACGCAGTATTTT. As protein: CASQGVTDTQYF.

This clonotype was detected ten times or more. At one end the junction does not follow the germline gene, possibly because of a read error. This CDR3 is CASSYSVAGSSGNTIHF. CDR3 DNA: TGTGCCAGCAGTTACTCTGTCGCAGGCAGCTCTGGAAACACCATACATTTT. The gene calls are TRBV6-5 and TRBJ1-3; D is unresolved. This CDR3 contains 17 residues. Germline CDR1 and CDR2: MNHEY and SVGAGI.

There are a few counts of this clonotype. This sequence joins TRBV6-2 or TRBV6-3 and TRBJ2-7; D is perhaps TRBD2 (5 bases). V lost 5 bases, J lost 4 bases, and 12 bases lay in between. This CDR3 has 13 amino acids. Germline V lookup: CDR1 MNHEY, CDR2 SVGEGT. The CDR3 sequence is CASSEDERYEQYF. The CDR3 DNA reads TGTGCCAGCAGTGAGGACGAGCGGTACGAGCAGTACTTC.